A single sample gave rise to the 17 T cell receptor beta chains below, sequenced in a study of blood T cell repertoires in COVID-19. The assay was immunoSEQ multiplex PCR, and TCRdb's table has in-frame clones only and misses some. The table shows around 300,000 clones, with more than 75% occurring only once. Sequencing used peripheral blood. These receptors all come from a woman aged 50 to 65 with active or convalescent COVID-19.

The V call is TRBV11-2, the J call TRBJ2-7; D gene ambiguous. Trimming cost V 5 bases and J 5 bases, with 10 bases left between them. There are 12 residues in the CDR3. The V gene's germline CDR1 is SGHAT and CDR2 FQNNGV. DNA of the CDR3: TGTGCCAGCAGCCGATTTCGGGACGAGCAGTACTTC. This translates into CASSRFRDEQYF.

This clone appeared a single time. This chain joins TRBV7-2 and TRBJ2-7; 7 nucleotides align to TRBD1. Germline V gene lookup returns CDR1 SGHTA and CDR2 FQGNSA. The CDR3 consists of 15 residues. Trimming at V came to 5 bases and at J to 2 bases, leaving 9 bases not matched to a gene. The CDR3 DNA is TGTGCCAGCAGCCCCCCGACAGGGAACCCCTACGAGCAGTACTTC. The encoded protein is CASSPPTGNPYEQYF.

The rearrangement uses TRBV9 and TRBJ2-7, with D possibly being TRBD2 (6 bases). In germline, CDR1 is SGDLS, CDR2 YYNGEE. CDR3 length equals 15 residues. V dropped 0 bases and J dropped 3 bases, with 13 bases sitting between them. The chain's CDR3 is CASSVASLGGYEQYF. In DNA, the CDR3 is TGTGCCAGCAGCGTAGCCAGCCTCGGGGGCTACGAGCAGTACTTC.

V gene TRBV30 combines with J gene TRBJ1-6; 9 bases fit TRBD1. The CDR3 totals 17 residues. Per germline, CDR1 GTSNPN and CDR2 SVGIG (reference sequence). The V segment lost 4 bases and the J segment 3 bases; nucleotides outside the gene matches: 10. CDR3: CAWKLWGQGDYNSPLHF. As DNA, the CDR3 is TGTGCCTGGAAACTGTGGGGACAGGGAGACTATAATTCACCCCTCCACTTT.

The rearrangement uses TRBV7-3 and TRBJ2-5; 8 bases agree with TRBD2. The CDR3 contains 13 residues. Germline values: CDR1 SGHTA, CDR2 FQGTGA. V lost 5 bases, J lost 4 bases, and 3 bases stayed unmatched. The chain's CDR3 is CASSPRGGETQYF. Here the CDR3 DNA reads TGTGCCAGCAGCCCCCGGGGGGGAGAGACCCAGTACTTC.

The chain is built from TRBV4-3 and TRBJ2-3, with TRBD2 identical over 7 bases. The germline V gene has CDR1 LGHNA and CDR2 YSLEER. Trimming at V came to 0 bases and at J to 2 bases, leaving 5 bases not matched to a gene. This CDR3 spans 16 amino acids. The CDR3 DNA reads TGCGCCAGCAGCCAAGAGACTAGCCCCTACACAGATACGCAGTATTTT. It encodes CASSQETSPYTDTQYF.

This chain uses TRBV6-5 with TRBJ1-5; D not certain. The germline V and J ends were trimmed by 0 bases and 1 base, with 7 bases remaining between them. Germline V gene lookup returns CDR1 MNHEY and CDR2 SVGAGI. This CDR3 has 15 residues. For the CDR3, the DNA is TGTGCCAGCAGTTACTCGAGGCAGAGCAATCAGCCCCAGCATTTT. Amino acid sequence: CASSYSRQSNQPQHF.

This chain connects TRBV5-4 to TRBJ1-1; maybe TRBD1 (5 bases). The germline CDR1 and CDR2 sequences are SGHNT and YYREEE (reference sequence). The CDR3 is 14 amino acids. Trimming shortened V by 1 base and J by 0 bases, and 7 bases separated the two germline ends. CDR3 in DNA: TGTGCCAGCAGCTTGACAGGCATGAACACTGAAGCTTTCTTT. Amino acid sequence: CASSLTGMNTEAFF.

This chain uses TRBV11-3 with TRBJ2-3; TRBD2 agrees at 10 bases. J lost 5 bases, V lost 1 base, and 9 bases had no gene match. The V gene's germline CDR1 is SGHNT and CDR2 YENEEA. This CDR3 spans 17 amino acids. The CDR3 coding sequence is TGTGCCAGCAGCTTAGGACTAGCGGGCTCATTCGGAGATACGCAGTATTTT. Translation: CASSLGLAGSFGDTQYF. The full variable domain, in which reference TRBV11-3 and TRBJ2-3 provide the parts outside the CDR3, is EAGVVQSPRYKIIEKKQPVAFWCNPISGHNTLYWYLQNLGQGPELLIRYENEEAVDDSQLPKDRFSAERLKGVDSTLKIQPAELGDSAVYLCASSLGLAGSFGDTQYFGPGTRLTVL.

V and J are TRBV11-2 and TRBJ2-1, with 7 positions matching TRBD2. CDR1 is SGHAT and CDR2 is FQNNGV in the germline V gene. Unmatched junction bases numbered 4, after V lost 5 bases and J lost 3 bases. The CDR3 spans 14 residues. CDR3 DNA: TGTGCCAGCAGCGAGAGCGGGATCTACAATGAGCAGTTCTTC. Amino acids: CASSESGIYNEQFF.

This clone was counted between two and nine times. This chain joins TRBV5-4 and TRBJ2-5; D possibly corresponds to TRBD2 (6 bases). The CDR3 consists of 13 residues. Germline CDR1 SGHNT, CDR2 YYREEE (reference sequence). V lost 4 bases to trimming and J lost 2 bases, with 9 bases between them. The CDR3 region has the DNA TGTGCCAGCAGCCAAAGCGGGCAAGAGACCCAGTACTTC. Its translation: CASSQSGQETQYF.

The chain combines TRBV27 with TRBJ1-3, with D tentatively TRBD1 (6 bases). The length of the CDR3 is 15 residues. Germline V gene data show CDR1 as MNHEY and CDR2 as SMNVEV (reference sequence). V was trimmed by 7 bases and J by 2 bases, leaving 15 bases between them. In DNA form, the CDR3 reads TGTGCCAGCAAAGGTGTGGGGGCCCCTGGAAACACCATATATTTT. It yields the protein CASKGVGAPGNTIYF.

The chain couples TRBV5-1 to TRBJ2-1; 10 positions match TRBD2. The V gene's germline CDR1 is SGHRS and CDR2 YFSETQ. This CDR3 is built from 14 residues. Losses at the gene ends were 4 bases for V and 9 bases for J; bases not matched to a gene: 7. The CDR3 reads CASSDSGRSVEQFF. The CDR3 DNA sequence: TGCGCCAGCAGCGATAGCGGGAGGTCGGTTGAGCAGTTCTTC.

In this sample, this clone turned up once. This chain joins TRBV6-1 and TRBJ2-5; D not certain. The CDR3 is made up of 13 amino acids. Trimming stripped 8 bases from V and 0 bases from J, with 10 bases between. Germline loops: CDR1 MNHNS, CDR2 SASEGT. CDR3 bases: TGTGCCAGCTTAGAGGTGTACCAAGAGACCCAGTACTTC. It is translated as CASLEVYQETQYF.

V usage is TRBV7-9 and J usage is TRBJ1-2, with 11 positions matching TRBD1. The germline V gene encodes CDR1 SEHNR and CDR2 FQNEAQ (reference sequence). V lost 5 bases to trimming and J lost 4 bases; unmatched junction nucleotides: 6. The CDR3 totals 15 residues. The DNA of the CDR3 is TGTGCCAGCAGCGCATCCGGGACAGGGGGCTATGGCTACACCTTC. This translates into CASSASGTGGYGYTF.

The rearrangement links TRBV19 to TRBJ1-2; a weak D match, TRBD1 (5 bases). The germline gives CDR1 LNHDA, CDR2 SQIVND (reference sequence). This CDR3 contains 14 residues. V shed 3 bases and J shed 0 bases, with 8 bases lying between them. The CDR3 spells CASSMGPTNYGYTF. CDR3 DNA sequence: TGTGCCAGTAGTATGGGGCCTACTAACTATGGCTACACCTTC.

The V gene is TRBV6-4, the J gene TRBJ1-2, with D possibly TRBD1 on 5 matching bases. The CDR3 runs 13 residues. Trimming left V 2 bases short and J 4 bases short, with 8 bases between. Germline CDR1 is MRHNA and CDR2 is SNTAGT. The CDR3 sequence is CASSDGGSYGYTF. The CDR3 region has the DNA TGTGCCAGCAGTGACGGGGGGAGCTATGGCTACACCTTC.